The T cell receptor (beta chain) under discussion was sequenced for a study of early T cells in non-severe SARS-CoV-2 infection. The overall study: Whole-blood bulk RNA, unsorted, was sequenced, and chains were unpaired.

This clonotype occurred a few times. This CDR3 is built from 13 residues. Germline loops: CDR1 WSHSY, CDR2 SAAADI. Losses at the gene ends were 9 bases for V and 3 bases for J; bases not matched to a gene: 3. Individual cDNA molecules each received unique molecular identifiers attached to them. From the 5' RACE reads, TCRdb called clonotypes with MiXCR, one entry per CDR3 protein. The sample has about 90,000 distinct CDR3 sequences; about 12% are singletons. The sample consisted of whole blood, taken at baseline. The rearrangement joins TRBV10-2 to TRBJ2-2, with 8 bases lining up with TRBD1. The receptor's source is an adult who was a healthcare worker with PCR-confirmed SARS-CoV-2 infection or an uninfected control (not recorded which). The CDR3 reads CARGTGDTGELFF. As DNA, the CDR3 is TGCGCCAGAGGGACAGGTGACACCGGGGAGCTGTTTTTT.